A single sample gave rise to the 5 T cell receptor beta chains below, sequenced in a study of T-cell memory formation after mild COVID-19. TCRdb re-analysed the 5' RACE reads in MiXCR, keeping a single row per CDR3 protein. The data contain 84,000 or so distinct CDR3 sequences, approximately 14% of them singletons. Sequencing was carried out using PBMCs or a T cell subset sorted from them (not recorded which). All receptors come from an adult woman who had mild COVID-19 (a few samples of this study predate the infection). Cell type and time point are not known.

J is TRBJ2-2 and V is TRBV12-3 or TRBV12-4; possible D gene TRBD2, 6 bases. The CDR3 consists of 15 residues. V dropped 3 bases and J dropped 1 base, with 9 bases sitting between them. CDR3 residues: CASSLRDLNTGELFF. For the CDR3, the DNA is TGTGCCAGCAGTTTGAGGGACTTGAACACCGGGGAGCTGTTTTTT.

This clonotype was detected many times. The V and J genes are TRBV29-1 and TRBJ2-7; the D gene could be TRBD1 or TRBD2 (6 bases each). The CDR3 sequence is 12 residues long. The V end lost 4 bases, the J end lost 2 bases, and 9 bases lay between the germline ends. The germline gives CDR1 SQVTM, CDR2 ANQGSEA. The DNA for the CDR3 is TGCAGCGTTGCGGAGGGGGCCTACGAGCAGTACTTC. It encodes CSVAEGAYEQYF.

This clonotype was seen a few times. The rearrangement links TRBV12-3 or TRBV12-4 to TRBJ2-1, with a weak D call TRBD1 (6 bases). The V end was cut by 0 bases, the J end by 3 bases, with 15 bases between. CDR3 length: 17 residues. The chain's CDR3 is CASSLAPRRGNYNEQFF. Written as DNA, the CDR3 is TGTGCCAGCAGTTTAGCCCCTCGCAGGGGAAACTACAATGAGCAGTTCTTC.

This clonotype was counted only a few times. The rearrangement joins TRBV4-3 to TRBJ2-7; TRBD2 matches 7 bases. Germline V gene data show CDR1 as LGHNA and CDR2 as YSLEER. V shed 0 bases and J 3 bases; nucleotides not matched to a gene: 11. CDR3 length equals 17 residues. CDR3 loop: CASSQDLARESGYEQYF. For the CDR3, the DNA is TGCGCCAGCAGCCAAGACCTGGCGCGGGAGAGCGGCTACGAGCAGTACTTC.

Turning to this clonotype: It may be a read error: a sequence one base away is much more abundant. This sequence joins TRBV11-2 and TRBJ2-1; D possibly corresponds to TRBD2 (6 bases). Deletions cut 5 bases from V and 9 bases from J, with 11 bases between. Per germline, CDR1 SGHAT and CDR2 FQNNGV. The CDR3 has 12 amino acids. In DNA form, the CDR3 reads TGTGCCAGCAGCCCCGTCGGGAGTGAGCAGTTCTTC. Its protein is CASSPVGSEQFF.